A single sample gave rise to the 3 T cell receptor beta chains below, sequenced in a study of beta chain features in type 1 diabetes. Of the isolated RNA, all was reverse transcribed, and so the sequenced material was expressed TCRB transcripts. TCRdb's table, derived via immunoSEQ multiplex PCR, lists solely in-frame clones and lacks some. The sample lists approximately 400,000 clones, roughly 15% occurring once. The sample was naive CD4+ T cells from blood. These receptors were taken from a woman between 18 and 29 years old in good health.

As concerns this clone: The junction departs from germline at one end; a sequencing error may be responsible. The rearrangement uses TRBV28 and TRBJ2-5; a weak D match, TRBD2 (6 bases). The CDR3 spans 14 residues. Germline assignment: CDR1 MDHEN and CDR2 SYDVKM. The CDR3 DNA reads as TGTGCCAGCAGCTTATCGGGGACTCAAGAGACCCAGTACTTC. Translated, it gives CASSLSGTQETQYF.

This clone was seen more than once but under ten times. The chain couples TRBV30 to TRBJ2-1, with TRBD2 matching over 7 bases. The CDR3 is 14 residues long. Germline values: CDR1 GTSNPN, CDR2 SVGIG (reference sequence). Losses at the gene ends were 4 bases for V and 4 bases for J; bases not matched to a gene: 7. The CDR3 coding sequence is TGTGCCTGGATAAAGGCGGGAGCTTACAATGAGCAGTTCTTC. This sequence encodes CAWIKAGAYNEQFF. Looking up the rest from reference TRBV30 and TRBJ2-1 gives the full variable domain: SQTIHQWPATLVQPVGSPLSLECTVEGTSNPNLYWYRQAAGRGLQLLFYSVGIGQISSEVPQNLSASRPQDRQFILSSKKLLLSDSGFYLCAWIKAGAYNEQFFGPGTRLTVL.

This clone was observed a handful of times. This rearrangement joins TRBV7-9 to TRBJ2-1; D is undetermined. The V end was cut by 8 bases, the J end by 0 bases, with 14 bases between. The V gene's germline CDR1 is SEHNR and CDR2 FQNEAQ (reference sequence). This CDR3 contains 15 residues. CDR3 coding DNA: TGTGCCAGCCCTGACACCTCGAGCTCCTACAATGAGCAGTTCTTC. Its protein product is CASPDTSSSYNEQFF.